The 3 T cell receptor beta chains below all came from one sample that was sequenced in a study of identifying expanded T cells in peripheral blood. Profiled with immunoSEQ multiplex PCR; TCRdb holds only in-frame clones, not every one. This table holds some 95,000 clones, around 88% found once. The sample comprised blood. These receptors all come from a person aged 18 to 69 in good health.

The gene calls are TRBV14 and TRBJ2-7; TRBD1 matches at 7 bases. Germline V gene sequence: CDR1 SGHDN, CDR2 FVKESK. The trim removed 4 bases at V and 2 bases at J, leaving 8 bases unmatched. The CDR3 contains 15 residues. This CDR3 reads CASSLRSTGPYEQYF. In DNA form, the CDR3 reads TGTGCCAGCAGCCTTCGATCGACAGGGCCCTACGAGCAGTACTTC.

The chain recombines TRBV14 with TRBJ1-1; TRBD1 matches 9 bases. Germline values: CDR1 SGHDN, CDR2 FVKESK. V shed 1 base and J 4 bases; nucleotides not matched to a gene: 1. The CDR3 length is 14 residues. This CDR3 is CASSQVGQGTEAFF. In DNA form, the CDR3 reads TGTGCCAGCAGCCAAGTGGGACAGGGCACTGAAGCTTTCTTT.

The chain joins TRBV6-1 to TRBJ1-2, with unresolved D. The CDR3 has 13 amino acids. Germline CDR1 and CDR2: MNHNS and SASEGT. V dropped 5 bases and J dropped 5 bases, with 12 bases sitting between them. The CDR3: CASSRVGEYGYTF. The CDR3 DNA follows: TGTGCCAGCAGTCGGGTGGGCGAGTATGGCTACACCTTC.